Listed here is a single T cell receptor beta chain. No antigen is known for it. No base quality values were provided; no much bigger clone lies one nucleotide off. What this sample's time point label stands for: about 28 days (+/-7) after the second vaccine dose. AZD1222 recipients with second doses at about 4 weeks or about 12 weeks were pooled, because spike-specific TCR depth and breadth did not differ between schedules. Vaccinee samples came from UK trials COV001 and COV002, including a single-blind randomized controlled phase 2/3 trial of AZD1222 (ChAdOx1 nCoV-19) in healthy adults. For TCRbeta chain sequencing, PBMC samples were collected from trial participants at day 0 and at day 28 after the second dose. The V end loses 0 bases and the J end loses 8 bases, and a stretch of 9 bases separates them. For CDR1 and CDR2, the germline V gene (reference sequence) lists LGHDT and YNNKEL. The CDR3 sequence holds 13 residues, the cysteine and phenylalanine included. The DNA shown is the 39-base CDR3, in frame from base 1.

The CDR3 regions of human TCRbeta chains were analyzed by immunosequencing. In the authors' own workflow: TCRs in the repertoires were matched against a reference library of SARS-CoV-2-specific TCRs that had been generated with the MIRA antigen-specificity platform. Breadth was defined as the fraction of unique TCRs that were SARS-CoV-2-associated. Depth was defined as the fraction of total T cells that were SARS-CoV-2-associated. Using the MIRA data, each spike-specific TCR was mapped to the spike region that the TCR reacts to and placed in a CD4 or CD8 class. Log10-transformed breadth and depth values were compared by one-way ANOVA with Sidak's multiple comparisons tests. TCRdb mirrors the immuneACCESS table, restricted to in-frame sequences. Some clones are absent from its copies; in checked studies, under half trace to an unresolved V gene, and the reason for the others is unknown. V and J calls and clone size are copied from that table; D and trimming were computed from the DNA. This sample lists approximately 140,000 clones; approximately 92% were detected once. The ten largest clones take up around 1.1% of the sample.

The data stem from a study of T cell responses to AZD1222 COVID-19 vaccine (dated by TCRdb to the early 2020s). As for the study more broadly: A total of 230 to 250 trial participants underwent TCR sequencing, of whom around 200 received two doses of AZD1222 and about 25 received two doses of the MenACWY control vaccine. Trial participants were enrolled by age into 18-55, 56-69 and 70-plus year subgroups, with around 150, 28 and 57 TCR-sequenced participants respectively.

General conclusions and limits of the study: A significant rise in spike-specific TCR breadth and depth was observed after two AZD1222 doses relative to day 0 and relative to MenACWY recipients. Because no day 14 peak-response samples were available, the repertoires could be characterized only after the peak T cell response. Most participants were white British and females outnumbered males, and the authors suggested that clonal diversity may have been underestimated. Epitopes outside the regions mutated in the B.1.351 and B.1.1.7 variants were reportedly recognized by nearly half of the unique spike-specific TCRs. Conclusions about previously exposed vaccinees were limited because only six AZD1222 recipients were SARS-CoV-2 seropositive at baseline. In the small 56-69-year group, the increase in depth fell short of significance, most likely because of low power. Vaccine-associated CD4 TCRs spanned the whole spike protein, with dominant responses in regions 160-218 and 743-854.

This TCR derives from an adult who received the AZD1222 COVID-19 vaccine. Sample: peripheral blood, taken 28 days after the second AZD1222 dose. The chain is assembled from TRBV3-1 (or the pseudogene TRBV3-2) and TRBJ2-3; a confident D gene designation cannot be given. This receptor carries the CDR3 CASSQEPKTTQYF. Read as DNA, the sequence is TGTGCCAGCAGCCAAGAACCCAAAACTACGCAGTATTTT.